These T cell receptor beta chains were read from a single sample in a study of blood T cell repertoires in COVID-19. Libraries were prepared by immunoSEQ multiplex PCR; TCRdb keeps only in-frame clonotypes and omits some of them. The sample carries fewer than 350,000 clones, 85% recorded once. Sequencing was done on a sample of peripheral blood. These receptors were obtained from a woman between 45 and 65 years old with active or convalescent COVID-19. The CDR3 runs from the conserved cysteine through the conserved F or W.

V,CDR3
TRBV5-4,CASSLGLAGASTDTQYF
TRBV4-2,CASSQDGHGNTEAFF
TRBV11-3,CASSLGTGRQETQYF
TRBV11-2,CASRPDVGTPYNEQFF
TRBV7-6,CASSLAVDTISGNTIYF
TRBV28,CASSLPFGTGNYGYTF
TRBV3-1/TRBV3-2,CASSHLRDYFVEQYF
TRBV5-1,CASSRDPPGGLAGQRTDTQYF
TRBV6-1,CASSDSPAGQGETQYF
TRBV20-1,CSASGRGQGPYEQYF
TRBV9,CASSGGLALGEQFF
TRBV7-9,CASSLVGGAVTGELFF
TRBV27,CASSSQGDRYGYTF
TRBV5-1,CASSLGSGPYEQYF
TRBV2,CASSEYSLRLAGVIHEQYF